The clone carrying this T cell receptor beta chain was counted only a few times. Its specificity is not known. The sample originates from a study of beta chain features in type 1 diabetes. Reverse transcribing all isolated RNA meant expressed TCRB transcripts were sequenced. The table came from immunoSEQ multiplex PCR; TCRdb's copy has only in-frame clones and leaves some out. The repertoire holds about 640,000 clones, with around 12% as singletons. A single heparinised blood sample, averaging about 100 mL, was obtained per donor. CDR1 and CDR2 (germline): SGDLS, YYNGEE. The CDR3 spans 16 residues. With V trimmed by 0 bases and J by 1 base, 3 bases remained unmatched. Study-level points and caveats: Shortening that was moderate but significant affected the TCRB CDR3s of Type 1 diabetes patients in all four CD4+ subsets.

Sequencing input: naive CD4+ T cells from blood. The chain recombines TRBV9 with TRBJ2-2; 7 nucleotides match TRBD1. This TCR was sampled from a man in his thirties or forties with type 1 diabetes. The CDR3 bases are TGTGCCAGCAGCGTAGGAGGGACAGAGAACACCGGGGAGCTGTTTTTT. Protein sequence: CASSVGGTENTGELFF.